The rows below give T cell receptor beta chains drawn from one sample of a study of shared clonotypes between healthy human individuals. Method: immunoSEQ multiplex PCR; TCRdb's copy keeps in-frame clones and lacks some. The data contain about 1.1 million clones, about 72% of them singletons. Input material: memory CD4+ T cells from PBMCs. All receptors come from a man between 18 and 29 years old in good health. Some clones in this sample may be carry-over from other donors' samples. The CDR3 runs from the conserved cysteine through the conserved F or W. Each record gives: clone size, V gene, J gene, D gene, CDR3 protein, CDR3 DNA. The D gene is left open where the match is weak. Clone size, where shown, is once, few, many, or a class for clones that have expanded.

.	TRBV7-9	TRBJ2-7	.	CASSPWDTLGEQYF	TGTGCCAGCAGCCCTTGGGACACCCTGGGGGAGCAGTACTTC
.	TRBV7-2	TRBJ1-1	.	CASSQRSGTNTEAFF	TGTGCCAGCAGCCAGCGATCCGGGACGAACACTGAAGCTTTCTTT
once	TRBV7-2	TRBJ1-4	.	CASSEVVSVNEKLFF	TGTGCCAGCAGCGAAGTCGTGTCAGTTAATGAAAAACTGTTTTTT
few	TRBV11-1	TRBJ2-7	TRBD2	CASSLDTSGLAYEQYF	TGTGCCAGCAGCTTAGATACTAGCGGGTTAGCCTACGAGCAGTACTTC
.	TRBV9	TRBJ2-1	.	CATEEQFF	TGTGCCACCGAAGAGCAGTTCTTC
.	TRBV5-1	TRBJ1-1	.	CASIGTANTEAFF	TGCGCCAGCATCGGAACTGCGAACACTGAAGCTTTCTTT
.	TRBV9	TRBJ2-7	TRBD2	CASSVVAGGRYEQYF	TGTGCCAGCAGCGTTGTAGCGGGAGGTAGGTACGAGCAGTACTTC
.	TRBV29-1	TRBJ2-5	TRBD2	CSTYRDYSYQETQYF	TGCAGCACGTACCGGGACTACTCCTACCAAGAGACCCAGTACTTC
.	TRBV4-1	TRBJ2-1	TRBD2	CASSPTPSGAFNNEQFF	TGCGCCAGCAGTCCAACTCCTAGCGGGGCCTTCAACAATGAGCAGTTCTTC
.	TRBV18	TRBJ1-5	TRBD1	CASSPTGSGNQPQHF	TGTGCCAGCTCACCGACAGGGAGTGGCAATCAGCCCCAGCATTTT
.	TRBV4-3	TRBJ1-2	TRBD1	CASSQVIGTGDSYGYTF	TGCGCCAGCAGCCAAGTAATAGGGACAGGGGATTCCTATGGCTACACCTTC
few	TRBV10-3	TRBJ1-1	.	CGLKQGKNTEAFF	TGTGGACTGAAACAGGGTAAGAACACTGAAGCTTTCTTT
.	TRBV5-1	TRBJ2-5	TRBD2	CASSLRVSGRASTQYF	TGCGCCAGCAGCTTGAGGGTTAGCGGGAGGGCCAGCACCCAGTACTTC
.	TRBV6-6	TRBJ2-2	.	CASSYRTGKAGELFF	TGTGCCAGCAGTTACCGCACAGGGAAGGCTGGGGAGCTGTTTTTT
once	TRBV7-8	TRBJ1-1	.	CASSLESIPLAAFF	TGTGCCAGCAGCTTAGAGTCCATCCCGCTGGCAGCTTTCTTT
.	TRBV19	TRBJ1-2	.	CASRGVGYTF	TGTGCCAGTAGAGGGGTTGGCTACACCTTC
.	TRBV4-2	TRBJ1-1	.	CASSQGQQNTEAFF	TGTGCCAGCAGCCAAGGACAACAGAACACTGAAGCTTTCTTT
.	TRBV7-9	TRBJ1-1	.	CASSNPDRQAFF	TGTGCCAGCAGCAACCCCGACAGACAAGCTTTCTTT